A selection of T cell receptor beta chains follows, all from one sample in a study of cytomegalovirus exposure and HLA in healthy donors. Produced via immunoSEQ multiplex PCR; TCRdb's table is partial and in-frame only. The table includes approximately 150,000 clones, around 75% detected once. Sequenced input: PBMCs. The receptors originated from a male donor in good health and CMV-seronegative. The CDR3 runs from the conserved cysteine through the conserved F or W. D genes are given only for firm matches. The listing skips clone size in some rows; elsewhere it reads once, few, many or a size class.

size: .; V: TRBV6-1; D: TRBD1; J: TRBJ2-7; CDR3: CASRGVRQGEHEQYF; DNA: TGTGCCAGCAGGGGCGTGCGGCAGGGGGAGCACGAGCAGTACTTC
size: .; V: TRBV5-4; D: .; J: TRBJ2-5; CDR3: CASSFGLARETQYF; DNA: TGTGCCAGCAGCTTTGGCCTAGCGAGAGAGACCCAGTACTTC
size: .; V: TRBV5-6; D: TRBD1; J: TRBJ1-2; CDR3: CASSWGQGRSGYTF; DNA: TGTGCCAGCAGCTGGGGACAGGGTCGAAGTGGCTACACCTTC
size: .; V: TRBV30; D: .; J: TRBJ1-4; CDR3: CAWRGPVNKLFF; DNA: TGTGCCTGGAGGGGCCCAGTGAATAAACTGTTTTTT
size: .; V: TRBV11-2; D: TRBD2; J: TRBJ2-3; CDR3: CASSFWWGRANTQYF; DNA: TGTGCCAGCAGCTTTTGGTGGGGGAGGGCAAATACGCAGTATTTT
size: once; V: TRBV21-1; D: .; J: TRBJ2-3; CDR3: CASSSLLDTYRTDTQYF; DNA: TGTGCCAGCAGCTCCTTACTAGACACGTACCGCACAGATACGCAGTATTTT
size: .; V: TRBV28; D: .; J: TRBJ2-2; CDR3: CASSSGGTNTGELFF; DNA: TGTGCCAGCAGTTCGGGGGGCACGAACACCGGGGAGCTGTTTTTT
size: .; V: TRBV5-1; D: TRBD2; J: TRBJ2-7; CDR3: CASSFQISGTSGYEQYF; DNA: TGCGCCAGCAGCTTCCAGATCTCCGGGACTAGCGGCTACGAGCAGTACTTC
size: .; V: TRBV19; D: TRBD1; J: TRBJ1-1; CDR3: CASSIRQGVRNTEAFF; DNA: TGTGCCAGTAGTATTAGACAGGGCGTGAGGAACACTGAAGCTTTCTTT
size: .; V: TRBV19; D: TRBD1; J: TRBJ1-2; CDR3: CARPGQEPIHYGYTF; DNA: TGTGCCAGACCGGGACAGGAGCCAATTCACTATGGCTACACCTTC
size: .; V: TRBV6-5; D: TRBD1; J: TRBJ1-1; CDR3: CASSYWQGGTEAFF; DNA: TGTGCCAGCAGTTATTGGCAGGGGGGAACTGAAGCTTTCTTT